This T cell receptor beta chain came from a study of multiple sclerosis patients with progressive multifocal leukoencephalopathy. Time point noted: time of PML onset. PML was diagnosed clinically and by MRI, then confirmed by JC virus DNA in cerebrospinal fluid. Broader study findings: Expanded clones at PML onset predated and persisted through natalizumab therapy. Whether JC virus or general immunocompromise explains the findings remained unclear.

The CDR3 sequence is 12 residues long. Trimming took 1 base from V and 10 from J, leaving 12 bases between them. Germline CDR1 SQVTM, CDR2 ANQGSEA. Spiked into each PCR were synthetic inline TR CDR3 controls of all V-J pairings. Assay: immunoSEQ multiplex PCR; the TCRdb copy retains only in-frame clones and omits some. The sample includes more than 30,000 clones, over 80% of them seen just once. Points on this clone: What it recognizes is unknown.

This receptor was taken from a woman aged 40 to 50 with progressive multifocal leukoencephalopathy. The chain combines TRBV29-1 with TRBJ2-3; possibly TRBD2 for D (5 bases). The input for sequencing was PBMCs, taken from a patient treated with natalizumab. The CDR3 bases are TGCAGCGTTGAAGGGCGATTGGAGGCGCAGTATTTT. Translated, it gives CSVEGRLEAQYF.